Sequencing of this TCR beta chain was carried out in a study of T cell repertoires in cytomegalovirus infection. Each CDR3 protein gets one entry after TCRdb re-called the reads with MiXCR. The sample has 200,000 to 300,000 distinct CDR3 sequences, 12% to 15% seen once. The germline gives CDR1 LGHDT, CDR2 YNNKEL (reference sequence). Trimming took off 4 bases at V and 1 base at J, with 10 bases between the two ends. CDR3 length equals 14 residues. This TCR was sampled from a human donor in good health (CMV status not recorded). Some clones in this sample may be carry-over from other donors' samples. The chain links TRBV3-1 to TRBJ1-1; no clear D gene. What was sequenced was PBMCs. This CDR3 reads CASSPRAGNTEAFF. The CDR3 DNA is TGTGCCAGCAGCCCCCGAGCAGGGAACACTGAAGCTTTCTTT.